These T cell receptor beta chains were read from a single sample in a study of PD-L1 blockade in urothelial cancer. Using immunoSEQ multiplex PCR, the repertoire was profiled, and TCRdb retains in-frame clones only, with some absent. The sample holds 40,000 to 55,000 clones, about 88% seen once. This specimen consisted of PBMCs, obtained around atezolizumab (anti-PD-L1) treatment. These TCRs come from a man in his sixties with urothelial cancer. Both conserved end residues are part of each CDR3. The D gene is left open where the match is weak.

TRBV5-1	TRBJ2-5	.	CASSLDAGLVETQYF	TGCGCCAGCAGCTTGGACGCAGGGCTGGTAGAGACCCAGTACTTC
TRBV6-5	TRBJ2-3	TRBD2	CASSPTPGGRIQDF	TGTGCCAGCAGCCCAACCCCGGGGGGTCGCATCCAAGATTTT
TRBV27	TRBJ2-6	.	CARLPTGAGANVLTF	TGTGCCCGCCTGCCCACGGGGGCTGGGGCCAACGTCCTGACTTTC
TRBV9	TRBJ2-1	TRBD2	CASSLGTSVDSYNEQFF	TGTGCCAGCAGCCTCGGGACTAGCGTGGACTCCTACAATGAGCAGTTCTTC
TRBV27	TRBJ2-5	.	CASSLFGEMETQYF	TGTGCCAGCAGTTTATTTGGGGAGATGGAGACCCAGTACTTC
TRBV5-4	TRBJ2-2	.	CASSPSGLNTGELFF	TGTGCCAGCAGCCCGAGTGGGCTTAACACCGGGGAGCTGTTTTTT
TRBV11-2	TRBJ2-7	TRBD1	CASSYSTGFYEQYF	TGTGCCAGCAGCTACTCGACAGGGTTCTACGAGCAGTACTTC
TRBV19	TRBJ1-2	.	CASSLGGPYGYTF	TGTGCCAGTAGTCTCGGGGGGCCCTATGGCTACACCTTC
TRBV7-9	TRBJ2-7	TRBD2	CATTPAGGSYEQYF	TGTGCCACGACACCAGCGGGAGGCTCCTACGAGCAGTACTTC
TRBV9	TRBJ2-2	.	CASSVAGHTTGELFF	TGTGCCAGCAGCGTAGCTGGACACACCACCGGGGAGCTGTTTTTT